These T cell receptor beta chains were read from a single sample in a study of blood T cell repertoires in COVID-19. Assay: immunoSEQ multiplex PCR; the TCRdb copy retains only in-frame clones and omits some. Among about 270,000 clones listed, 85% to 90% were seen once. Sequenced material: PBMCs or T cells enriched from blood (not recorded which). The receptors shown here come from a woman younger than 35 who had recovered from COVID-19. The CDR3 runs from the conserved cysteine through the conserved F or W. Each record gives: CDR3 protein, CDR3 DNA, D gene, J gene, CDR3 length, V gene. A D gene is named only where the DNA matches it firmly.

CATRGLAGISTDTQYF TGCGCCACTCGGGGACTAGCGGGGATAAGCACAGATACGCAGTATTTT TRBD2 TRBJ2-3 16 TRBV10-2
CASSYSQGAYNEQFF TGTGCCAGCAGTTACTCCCAGGGCGCGTACAATGAGCAGTTCTTC - TRBJ2-1 15 TRBV6-5
CSASIEDRASGNTIYF TGCAGTGCTAGTATTGAGGACAGGGCCTCTGGAAACACCATATATTTT TRBD1 TRBJ1-3 16 TRBV20-1
CSASLGFRDSLYSPLHF TGCAGTGCTAGTTTGGGATTCCGGGACAGTTTATATTCACCCCTCCACTTT TRBD1 TRBJ1-6 17 TRBV20-1
CASSLERGNTGELFF TGTGCCAGCAGCCTAGAGCGGGGGAACACCGGGGAGCTGTTTTTT TRBD2 TRBJ2-2 15 TRBV7-9
CASSQGRGAEHEQYF TGCGCCAGCAGCCAAGGGCGGGGGGCCGAACACGAGCAGTACTTC TRBD2 TRBJ2-7 15 TRBV4-1
CASSKLPGQGLGEKLFF TGTGCCAGCAGCAAACTGCCTGGACAGGGGTTAGGTGAAAAACTGTTTTTT TRBD1 TRBJ1-4 17 TRBV7-8
CAWSGDRAEAFF TGTGCCTGGAGCGGGGACAGGGCTGAAGCTTTCTTT TRBD1 TRBJ1-1 12 TRBV30
CATSPPYAGAEAFF TGTGCCACTTCACCGCCCTACGCAGGGGCTGAAGCTTTCTTT - TRBJ1-1 14 TRBV24-1
CASSDRESGNTIYF TGTGCCAGCAGTGATCGGGAATCTGGAAACACCATATATTTT - TRBJ1-3 14 TRBV11-2
CASSFSTGTYEQYF TGTGCCAGTAGTTTTTCGACAGGGACCTACGAGCAGTACTTC TRBD1 TRBJ2-7 14 TRBV19
CASRPGTENSPLHF TGTGCCAGCAGGCCCGGGACAGAGAATTCACCCCTCCACTTT TRBD1 TRBJ1-6 14 TRBV5-4
CASSLSLREQYF TGTGCCAGCAGTTTATCCCTACGGGAGCAGTACTTC - TRBJ2-7 12 TRBV12-3/TRBV12-4
CASSIRQSNQPQHF TGTGCCAGTAGTATCAGGCAGAGCAATCAGCCCCAGCATTTT - TRBJ1-5 14 TRBV19
CATSDFFGQGSRNEQFF TGTGCCACCAGTGATTTTTTTGGACAGGGGTCTCGCAATGAGCAGTTCTTC TRBD1 TRBJ2-1 17 TRBV24-1
CASSFGGSTGFDSPLHF TGCGCCAGCAGCTTTGGTGGGTCGACAGGGTTTGATTCACCCCTCCACTTT TRBD1 TRBJ1-6 17 TRBV5-1
CASSPNQETQYF TGTGCCAGCTCACCCAACCAAGAGACCCAGTACTTC - TRBJ2-5 12 TRBV18
CASSLHGDQETQYF TGTGCCAGCAGTTTACACGGGGATCAAGAGACCCAGTACTTC - TRBJ2-5 14 TRBV28
CASSIGRTGGSYNEQFF TGTGCCAGTAGTATAGGACGGACAGGGGGCTCCTACAATGAGCAGTTCTTC TRBD1 TRBJ2-1 17 TRBV19
CASSSRARGMYNEQFF TGTGCCAGCAGCTCCCGGGCCCGAGGGATGTACAATGAGCAGTTCTTC - TRBJ2-1 16 TRBV5-5
CASSPRGDYYEQYF TGTGCCAGTTCCCCGAGGGGGGACTACTACGAGCAGTACTTC - TRBJ2-7 14 TRBV27
CASSGFWGAQDNSPLHF TGTGCCAGCAGTGGCTTTTGGGGAGCCCAAGATAATTCACCCCTCCACTTT - TRBJ1-6 17 TRBV2
CASTVQGYEQYF TGTGCCAGCACAGTGCAGGGTTACGAGCAGTACTTC - TRBJ2-7 12 TRBV6-5
CASSIMTGERSPLHF TGTGCCAGCAGCATAATGACAGGGGAGAGGTCACCCCTCCACTTT TRBD1 TRBJ1-6 15 TRBV2